The clone carrying this T cell receptor (beta chain) was seen once. The data originate from a study of metastatic and nonmetastatic thyroid tumors. For the study at large: It was across blood and tumor or nodule tissue from malignant and benign thyroid patients that repertoires were compared.

Treatment of any kind had been given to no patient before thyroid surgery. TCRdb re-analyzed the PCR reads through MiXCR. The sample lists around 23,000 clones, approximately 14% seen once, with approximately 14% in the top ten. This TCR came from a female donor with papillary thyroid cancer or a benign thyroid nodule (not recorded which). Some clones in this sample may be carry-over from other donors' samples. The sequencing input was tumor tissue.

The CDR3 here is CASSSAGTGLTDTQYF. Written as DNA, the CDR3 is TGTGCCAGCAGCTCCGCCGGGACAGGGCTTACAGATACGCAGTATTTT. This chain links TRBV7-3 with TRBJ2-3, with TRBD1 matching 9 bases. Germline lookup yields CDR1 SGHTA and CDR2 FQGTGA. CDR3 length: 16 amino acids. J was trimmed by 3 bases and V by 4 bases; bases with no gene match: 8.